The 6 T cell receptor beta chains below were found in one sample sequenced in a study of T cells in localized non-small cell lung cancer. Sequenced by immunoSEQ multiplex PCR; TCRdb stores in-frame clones only, minus some. Counted here are around 10,000 clones, less than 30% occurring once; the ten biggest clones make up 5.2%. This specimen consisted of lung tumor tissue, obtained before any cancer treatment. The source of these receptors is a man aged 35 to 69 with stage I lung adenocarcinoma.

This chain links TRBV9 with TRBJ2-3; TRBD1 might be the D (5 bases). The CDR3 sequence is 14 residues long. Germline lookup yields CDR1 SGDLS and CDR2 YYNGEE. V lost 4 bases and J 3 bases, leaving 12 bases between the germline ends. CDR3 amino acids: CASSNRQTTDTQYF. The CDR3 coding sequence is TGTGCCAGCAGCAACCGACAGACTACAGATACGCAGTATTTT.

The chain carries TRBV9 and TRBJ2-7; D uncertain. The V end lost 0 bases, the J end lost 5 bases, and 9 bases lay between the germline ends. This CDR3 has 13 amino acids. CDR1 and CDR2 from the germline V gene are SGDLS and YYNGEE. CDR3 sequence (DNA): TGTGCCAGCAGCGTAGCCCCCCCCGACGAGCAGTACTTC. Translation gives CASSVAPPDEQYF.

V and J are TRBV5-1 and TRBJ2-6; D is ambiguous. The CDR3 has 16 residues. Germline CDR1 is SGHRS and CDR2 is YFSETQ. Trimming cost V 0 bases and J 0 bases, with 7 bases left between them. This CDR3 is CASSLAAGSGANVLTF. DNA of the CDR3: TGCGCCAGCAGCTTGGCCGCCGGCTCTGGGGCCAACGTCCTGACTTTC.

The CDR3 DNA reads TGTGCCAGCAGTTCCCGACTGGACAGGGAGAGAAACTATGGCTACACCTTC. Protein sequence: CASSSRLDRERNYGYTF. The J gene is TRBJ1-2, the V gene TRBV6-8; TRBD1 matches at 8 bases. J gave up 2 bases and V 4 bases, and 12 bases lay outside the gene matches. The germline CDR1 and CDR2 sequences are MNHGY and SAAAGT. The CDR3 runs to 17 residues.

The rearrangement links TRBV11-3 to TRBJ1-3; D call uncertain. With 1 base removed from V and 0 bases from J, the gap between germline ends came to 13 bases. CDR1 is SGHNT and CDR2 is YENEEA in the germline V gene. This CDR3 region has 17 residues. The DNA of the CDR3 is TGTGCCAGCAGCTTAGTCGCGGTGAGATGCTCTGGAAACACCATATATTTT. It is translated as CASSLVAVRCSGNTIYF.

This chain uses TRBV18 with TRBJ1-4; no clear D. This CDR3 is 13 amino acids long. V gave up 5 bases and J gave up 7 bases, with 11 bases separating them. From germline, CDR1 is KGHSH and CDR2 LQKENI. CDR3 loop: CASSFGDREKLFF. CDR3 bases: TGTGCCAGCTCATTCGGTGATCGTGAAAAACTGTTTTTT.